The 6 T cell receptor beta chains below all came from one sample that was sequenced in a study of identical twins. TCRdb processed the 5' RACE reads anew with MiXCR; each CDR3 protein has one entry. Among some 560,000 distinct CDR3 sequences listed, roughly 9.9% were seen once. The sample was also linked to a second study, of yellow fever vaccine responses in identical twins.

The source material was PBMCs. These receptors were obtained from a woman between 18 and 29 years old in good health.

This clonotype was recorded a few times. The chain employs TRBV7-9 and TRBJ2-7; no reliable D call. Germline V CDR1 and CDR2: SEHNR, FQNEAQ (reference sequence). The ends were cut back, 1 base at V and 4 bases at J, with 14 bases in the middle. This CDR3 spans 15 amino acids. CDR3 sequence (DNA): TGTGCCAGCAGCTTAGAGGCGGACGGCGCTTACGAGCAGTACTTC. Encoded protein: CASSLEADGAYEQYF. Combining the CDR3 with reference TRBV7-9 and TRBJ2-7 gives the whole variable domain DTGVSQNPRHKITKRGQNVTFRCDPISEHNRLYWYRQTLGQGPEFLTYFQNEAQLEKSRLLSDRFSAERPKGSFSTLEIQRTEQGDSAMYLCASSLEADGAYEQYFGPGTRLTVT.

There are a few counts of this clonotype. The chain recombines TRBV4-3 with TRBJ1-2; a possible D gene is TRBD1 (6 bases). CDR3 length: 15 amino acids. V was pared by 1 base and J by 0 bases, with 9 bases between. In germline, CDR1 is LGHNA, CDR2 YSLEER. The DNA for the CDR3 is TGCGCCAGCAGCCAAGCGGACAGAGCTAACTATGGCTACACCTTC. Protein: CASSQADRANYGYTF.

In this sample, this clonotype turned up many times. The rearrangement links TRBV27 to TRBJ2-2, with D maybe TRBD2 (6 bases). The V gene's germline CDR1 is MNHEY and CDR2 SMNVEV (reference sequence). The CDR3 contains 16 residues. Trimming pared 5 bases from V and 4 bases from J, leaving 17 bases between. The chain's CDR3 is CASSPLAEAATGELFF. CDR3 bases: TGTGCCAGCAGTCCCTTAGCGGAAGCCGCCACCGGGGAGCTGTTTTTT.

In DNA form, the CDR3 reads TGCAGTGCTCATCCCGTGGGGGGAGGTTACGAGCAGTACTTC. This gives the protein CSAHPVGGGYEQYF. The V gene is TRBV20-1, the J gene TRBJ2-7; TRBD2 is a possible D gene (6 bases). The CDR3 runs 14 residues. V lost 5 bases and J 4 bases, leaving 18 bases between the germline ends. Germline CDR1 and CDR2: DFQATT and SNEGSKA (reference sequence).

The chain couples TRBV18 to TRBJ2-2, with 7 bases matching TRBD2. Germline assignment: CDR1 KGHSH and CDR2 LQKENI. V lost 2 bases to trimming and J lost 1 base; unmatched junction nucleotides: 4. This CDR3 spans 16 amino acids. For the CDR3, the DNA is TGTGCCAGCTCACCAAACCTAGCGGAGAACACCGGGGAGCTGTTTTTT. It specifies CASSPNLAENTGELFF.

This chain uses TRBV6-1 with TRBJ2-1, with 8 bases aligning to TRBD2. This CDR3 comprises 14 residues. J gave up 5 bases and V 6 bases, and 6 bases lay outside the gene matches. CDR1 is MNHNS, CDR2 SASEGT, per germline. The CDR3 protein is CASRTGGADNEQFF. The CDR3 nucleotides read TGTGCCAGCAGAACCGGGGGGGCAGACAATGAGCAGTTCTTC.